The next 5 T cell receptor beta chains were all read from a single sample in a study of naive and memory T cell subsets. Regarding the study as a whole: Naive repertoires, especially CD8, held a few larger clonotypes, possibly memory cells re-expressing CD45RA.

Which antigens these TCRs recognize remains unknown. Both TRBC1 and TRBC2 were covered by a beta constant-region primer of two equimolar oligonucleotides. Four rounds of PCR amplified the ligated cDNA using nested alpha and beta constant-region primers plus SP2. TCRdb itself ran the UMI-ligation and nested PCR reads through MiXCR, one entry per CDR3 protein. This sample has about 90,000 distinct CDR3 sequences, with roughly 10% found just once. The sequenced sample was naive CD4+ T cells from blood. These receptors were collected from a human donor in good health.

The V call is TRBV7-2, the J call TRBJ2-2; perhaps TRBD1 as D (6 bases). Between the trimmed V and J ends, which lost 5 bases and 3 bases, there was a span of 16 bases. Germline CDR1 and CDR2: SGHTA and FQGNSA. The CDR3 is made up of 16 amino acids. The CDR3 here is CASSRNREKDTGELFF. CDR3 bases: TGTGCCAGCAGCCGAAACAGGGAGAAGGACACCGGGGAGCTGTTTTTT.

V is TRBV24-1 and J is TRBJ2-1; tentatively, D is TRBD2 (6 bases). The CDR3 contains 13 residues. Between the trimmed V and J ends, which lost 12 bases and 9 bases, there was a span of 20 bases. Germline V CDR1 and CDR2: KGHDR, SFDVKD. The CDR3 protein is CAASSEGRGEQFF. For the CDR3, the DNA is TGTGCCGCCTCTAGCGAGGGACGAGGTGAGCAGTTCTTC.

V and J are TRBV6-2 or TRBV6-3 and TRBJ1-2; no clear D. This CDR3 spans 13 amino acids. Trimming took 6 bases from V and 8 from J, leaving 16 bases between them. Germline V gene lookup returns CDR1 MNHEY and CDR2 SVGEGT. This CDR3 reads CASRSSGSFGYTF. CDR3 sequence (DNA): TGTGCCAGCAGGAGCTCGGGGTCTTTCGGCTACACCTTC.

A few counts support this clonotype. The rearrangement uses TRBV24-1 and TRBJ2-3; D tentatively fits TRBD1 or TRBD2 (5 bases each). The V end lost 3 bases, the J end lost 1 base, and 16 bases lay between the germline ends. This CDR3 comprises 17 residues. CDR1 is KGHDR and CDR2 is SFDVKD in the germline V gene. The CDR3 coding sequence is TGTGCCACCAGTGATCCGGGACCCAATACCGGCACAGATACGCAGTATTTT. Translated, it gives CATSDPGPNTGTDTQYF.

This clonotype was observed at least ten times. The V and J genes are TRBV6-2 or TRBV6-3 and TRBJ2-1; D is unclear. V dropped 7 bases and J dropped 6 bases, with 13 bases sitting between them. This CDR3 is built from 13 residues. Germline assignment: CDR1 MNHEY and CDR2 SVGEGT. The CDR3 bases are TGTGCCAGCACCCCGATGGAGTCCAATGAGCAGTTCTTC. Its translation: CASTPMESNEQFF.